The next 13 T cell receptor beta chains were all read from a single sample in a study of cytomegalovirus exposure and HLA in healthy donors (dated by TCRdb to the late 2010s). Libraries were prepared through the immunoSEQ multiplex PCR assay. The multiplex PCR relied on a mix of 60 forward primers for TCR Vbeta segments and 13 reverse primers for TCR Jbeta segments. TCRdb holds this immuneACCESS table with in-frame rearrangements only. Some clones are missing; in checked studies, unresolved V genes explain under half, and the rest has no known cause. For this sample the table gives about 130,000 clones, of which just under 85% were detected only once. The ten largest clonotypes hold 2.7% of the sample. The sequencing input was PBMCs. Source of these receptors: a boy aged 2 to 10 in good health and CMV-seronegative.

The rearrangement links TRBV19 to TRBJ2-1; 10 nucleotides line up with TRBD2. Per the germline V gene, CDR1 is LNHDA and CDR2 is SQIVND (reference sequence). J gave up 6 bases and V 8 bases, and 10 bases lay outside the gene matches. This CDR3 comprises 15 residues. CDR3 region: CASSPLAGVFNEQFF. CDR3 nucleotides: TGTGCCAGTTCACCTCTAGCGGGAGTCTTCAATGAGCAGTTCTTC.

The chain is built from TRBV1 and TRBJ1-1; whether TRBD1, the table's D call, matches the DNA was not checked. TRBV1 is a pseudogene segment. This CDR3 region has 17 residues. The CDR3 coding sequence is TGCACCAGCAGCCAAAGGACAGGCCGGAGGGATGACACTGAAGCTTTCTTT. Translated: CTSSQRTGRRDDTEAFF.

This chain links TRBV30 with TRBJ1-2, with 12 bases fitting TRBD1. Germline CDR1 and CDR2: GTSNPN and SVGIG (reference sequence). CDR3 length equals 15 residues. After removal of 5 bases from V and 4 bases from J, the junction contained 8 bases not matched to a gene. CDR3 DNA sequence: TGTGCCTGGGCCGGGACAGGGGGCTCGGGCTATGGCTACACCTTC. This codes for CAWAGTGGSGYGYTF.

J is TRBJ2-6 and V is TRBV15; TRBD2 matches at 7 bases. The V gene end was trimmed by 3 bases and the J gene end by 0 bases; junction bases not matched to a gene: 8. The CDR3 spans 18 residues. Per the germline V gene, CDR1 is LNHNV and CDR2 is YYDKDF (reference sequence). The CDR3 is CATSSNPSGYSGANVLTF. Written as DNA, the CDR3 is TGTGCCACCAGCAGTAATCCTAGCGGCTACTCTGGGGCCAACGTCCTGACTTTC.

The J gene is TRBJ2-7, the V gene TRBV5-4; 8 nucleotides match TRBD2. V lost 1 base, J lost 2 bases, and 20 bases stayed unmatched. Germline-derived CDR1 and CDR2 are SGHNT and YYREEE (reference sequence). This CDR3 has 20 amino acids. CDR3 bases: TGTGCCAGCAGCTTGTCCAAGAAGAGGGGAACTAGCGGACTTACCTACGAGCAGTACGTC. The encoded protein is CASSLSKKRGTSGLTYEQYV.

This clone has just a few counts. The chain employs TRBV19 and TRBJ1-1; TRBD1 is a possible D gene (5 bases). The CDR3 contains 13 residues. V was trimmed by 5 bases and J by 5 bases, leaving 12 bases between them. CDR1 LNHDA and CDR2 SQIVND come from the germline V gene (reference sequence). The CDR3 sequence is CASSPPDRTEAFF. Written as DNA, the CDR3 is TGTGCCAGTAGTCCGCCCGACAGAACTGAAGCTTTCTTT.

The genes are TRBV5-1 and TRBJ2-3; the D gene is possibly TRBD2 (6 bases). The V and J ends lost 6 bases and 0 bases respectively, with 11 bases between them. Germline CDR1 reads SGHRS; CDR2 reads YFSETQ. This CDR3 contains 14 residues. The CDR3 sequence: CASMWTTSTDTQYF. As DNA, the CDR3 is TGCGCCAGCATGTGGACTACTAGCACAGATACGCAGTATTTT.

The CDR3 here is CASSRDYQNNEQFF. The CDR3 DNA reads TGCGCCAGCAGCCGTGACTATCAAAACAATGAGCAGTTCTTC. The chain is built from TRBV4-1 and TRBJ2-1, with D perhaps TRBD2 (5 bases). Trimming took off 4 bases at V and 5 bases at J, with 12 bases between the two ends. CDR1 is MGHRA, CDR2 YSYEKL, per germline. The CDR3 totals 14 residues.

The J gene is TRBJ2-2, the V gene TRBV5-4; D remains unclear. Trimming took 4 bases from V and 2 from J, leaving 6 bases between them. Germline V lookup: CDR1 SGHNT, CDR2 YYREEE (reference sequence). The CDR3 loop spans 13 amino acids. CDR3 loop: CASSPRNTGELFF. The CDR3 DNA is TGTGCCAGCAGCCCGCGAAACACCGGGGAGCTGTTTTTT.

The V call is TRBV6-4, the J call TRBJ2-1; maybe TRBD2 (7 bases). V was shortened by 4 bases and J by 7 bases, with 17 bases between the two germline ends. This CDR3 spans 15 amino acids. Germline V gives CDR1 MRHNA, CDR2 SNTAGT. The chain's CDR3 is CASSVSGEGGNEQFF. The CDR3 coding sequence is TGTGCCAGCAGTGTTAGCGGAGAGGGGGGGAATGAGCAGTTCTTC.

This clone was counted a few times. The V call is TRBV4-2, the J call TRBJ2-6, with 8 bases fitting TRBD1. V trimming: 3 bases; J trimming: 0 bases; junction bases outside the gene matches: 7. This CDR3 is built from 18 residues. CDR1 and CDR2 from the germline V gene are LGHNA and YNFKEQ. The CDR3 sequence: CASSHPRGTGSGANVLTF. The CDR3 nucleotides read TGTGCCAGCAGCCACCCCCGGGGGACAGGCTCTGGGGCCAACGTCCTGACTTTC.

V is TRBV12-2 and J is TRBJ2-5; the D call in the table, TRBD2, was not verified against the DNA. TRBV12-2 is reported as a pseudogene. The CDR3 is 13 amino acids. The CDR3 DNA is TGTGCAAGTCGCTTAGGGGCAACGGGAGAGCAGTACTTC. Protein: CASRLGATGEQYF.

In this sample, this clone turned up once. The V gene is TRBV6-5, the J gene TRBJ1-4; possible D gene TRBD1, 5 bases. Germline CDR1 reads MNHEY; CDR2 reads SVGAGI. Trimming removed 0 bases from V and 8 bases from J, with 7 bases in between. The CDR3 loop spans 13 amino acids. The CDR3 reads CASSYSDMEKLFF. The CDR3 DNA follows: TGTGCCAGCAGTTACTCGGACATGGAAAAACTGTTTTTT.